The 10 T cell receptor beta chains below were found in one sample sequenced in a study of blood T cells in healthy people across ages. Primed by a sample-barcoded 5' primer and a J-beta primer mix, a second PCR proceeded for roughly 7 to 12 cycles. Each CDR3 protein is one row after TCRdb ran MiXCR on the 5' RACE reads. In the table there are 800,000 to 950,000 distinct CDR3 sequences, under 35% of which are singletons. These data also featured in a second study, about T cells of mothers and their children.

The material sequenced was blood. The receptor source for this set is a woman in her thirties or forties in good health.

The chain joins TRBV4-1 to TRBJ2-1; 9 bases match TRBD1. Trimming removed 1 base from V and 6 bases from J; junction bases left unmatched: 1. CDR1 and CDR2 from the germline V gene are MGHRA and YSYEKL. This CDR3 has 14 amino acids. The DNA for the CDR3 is TGCGCCAGCAGCCAAGGGACAGGGGTCAATGAGCAGTTCTTC. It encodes CASSQGTGVNEQFF.

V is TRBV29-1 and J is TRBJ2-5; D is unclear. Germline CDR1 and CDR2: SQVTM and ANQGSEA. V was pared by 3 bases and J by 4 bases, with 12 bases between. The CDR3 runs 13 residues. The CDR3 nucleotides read TGCAGCGTTGACCGCTTCCCGAGAGAGACCCAGTACTTC. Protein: CSVDRFPRETQYF.

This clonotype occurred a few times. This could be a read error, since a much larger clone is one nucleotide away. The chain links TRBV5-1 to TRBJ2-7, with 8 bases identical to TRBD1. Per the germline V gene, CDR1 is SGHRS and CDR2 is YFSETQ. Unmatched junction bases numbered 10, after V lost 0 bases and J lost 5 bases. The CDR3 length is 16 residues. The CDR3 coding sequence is TGCGCCAGCAGCTTGGAGTCAGCTGACAGGGGACACGAGCAGTACTTC. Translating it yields CASSLESADRGHEQYF.

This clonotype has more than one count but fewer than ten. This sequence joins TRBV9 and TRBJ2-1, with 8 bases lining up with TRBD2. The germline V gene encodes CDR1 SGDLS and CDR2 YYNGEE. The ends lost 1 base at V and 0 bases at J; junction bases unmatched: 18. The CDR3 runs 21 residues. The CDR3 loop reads CASSVRSGSLAGGSSYNEQFF. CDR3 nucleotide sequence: TGTGCCAGCAGCGTAAGGTCCGGGTCGCTAGCGGGCGGGAGCTCCTACAATGAGCAGTTCTTC.

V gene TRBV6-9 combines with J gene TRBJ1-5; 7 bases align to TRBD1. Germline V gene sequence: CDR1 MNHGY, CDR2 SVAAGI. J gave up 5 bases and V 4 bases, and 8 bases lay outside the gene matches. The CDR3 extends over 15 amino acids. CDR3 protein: CASSSKGGGDQPQHF. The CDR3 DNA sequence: TGTGCCAGCAGTTCCAAAGGAGGGGGCGATCAGCCCCAGCATTTT.

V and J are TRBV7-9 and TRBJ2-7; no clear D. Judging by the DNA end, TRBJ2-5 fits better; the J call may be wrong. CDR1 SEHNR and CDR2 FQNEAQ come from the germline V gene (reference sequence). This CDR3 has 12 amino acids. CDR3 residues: CASEFERETQYF. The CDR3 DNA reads TGTGCCAGCGAGTTCGAACGGGAGACCCAGTACTTC.

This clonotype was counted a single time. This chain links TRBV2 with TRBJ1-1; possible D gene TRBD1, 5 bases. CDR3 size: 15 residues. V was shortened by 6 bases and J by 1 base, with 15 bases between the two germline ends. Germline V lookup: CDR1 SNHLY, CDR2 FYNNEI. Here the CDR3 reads CASSAMVGGNTEAFF. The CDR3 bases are TGTGCCAGCAGCGCGATGGTCGGGGGGAACACTGAAGCTTTCTTT.

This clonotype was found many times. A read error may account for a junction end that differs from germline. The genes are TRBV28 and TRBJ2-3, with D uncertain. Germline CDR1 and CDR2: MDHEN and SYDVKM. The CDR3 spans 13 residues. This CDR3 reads CASSLPDTDTQYF. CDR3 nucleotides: TGCGCCAGCAGCTTGCCAGACACAGATACGCAGTATTTT. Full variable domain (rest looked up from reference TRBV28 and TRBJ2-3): DVKVTQSSRYLVKRTGEKVFLECVQDMDHENMFWYRQDPGLGLRLIYFSYDVKMKEKGDIPEGYSVSREKKERFSLILESASTNQTSMYLCASSLPDTDTQYFGPGTRLTVL.

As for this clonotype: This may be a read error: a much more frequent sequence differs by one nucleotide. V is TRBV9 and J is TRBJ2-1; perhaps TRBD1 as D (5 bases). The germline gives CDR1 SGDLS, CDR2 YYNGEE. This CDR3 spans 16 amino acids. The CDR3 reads CAGSVVGGARHNEQFF. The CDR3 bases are TGTGCCGGCAGCGTAGTGGGTGGGGCGCGCCACAATGAGCAGTTCTTC.

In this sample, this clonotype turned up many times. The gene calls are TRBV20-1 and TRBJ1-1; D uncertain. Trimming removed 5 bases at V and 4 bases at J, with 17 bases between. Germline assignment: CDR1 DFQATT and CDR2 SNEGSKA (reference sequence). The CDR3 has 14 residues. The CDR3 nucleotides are TGCAGTGCTGGGGAGAATGTTGAAGGCACTGAAGCTTTCTTT. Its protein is CSAGENVEGTEAFF.